Sequencing of this T cell receptor (beta chain) was carried out in a study of metastatic and nonmetastatic thyroid tumors. Whole-study context: The study looked at repertoires side by side in blood and in tumor or nodule tissue from malignant and benign thyroid patients. Study-wide findings and caveats: TCR beta diversity was reportedly significantly higher in malignant thyroid tumors than benign nodules, in blood and tumor.

On this clone itself: No antigen is known for it. A read error may produce the germline difference seen at one junction end.

Using MiXCR, TCRdb reanalyzed the PCR reads. The data hold around 20,000 clones, with approximately 32% observed a single time. No patient received treatment before thyroid surgery. Germline V gene lookup returns CDR1 MDHEN and CDR2 SYDVKM. The CDR3 extends over 14 amino acids. Specimen: adjacent normal tissue. The genes are TRBV28 and TRBJ2-7, with D maybe TRBD1 (5 bases). The sequence derives from a female donor with papillary thyroid cancer or a benign thyroid nodule (not recorded which). Some clones in this sample may be carry-over from other donors' samples. CDR3 nucleotides: TGTGCCAGCAGGGCCCGGATAGGGGTCTACGAGCAGCACTTC. This codes for CASRARIGVYEQHF.